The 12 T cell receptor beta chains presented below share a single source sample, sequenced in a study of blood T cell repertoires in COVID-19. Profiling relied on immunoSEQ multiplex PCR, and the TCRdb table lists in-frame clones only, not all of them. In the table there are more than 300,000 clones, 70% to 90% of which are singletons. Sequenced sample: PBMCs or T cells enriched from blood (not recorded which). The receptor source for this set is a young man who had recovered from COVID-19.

CDR3 amino acids: CASSSYRDRVSQYF. The CDR3 region has the DNA TGTGCCAGCAGTTCCTACCGGGACAGGGTTTCGCAGTACTTC. The chain uses TRBV6-2 or TRBV6-3 and TRBJ2-7; 9 bases are a match to TRBD1. CDR1 is MNHEY and CDR2 is SVGEGT in the germline V gene. This CDR3 comprises 14 residues. J was trimmed by 9 bases and V by 4 bases; bases with no gene match: 10.

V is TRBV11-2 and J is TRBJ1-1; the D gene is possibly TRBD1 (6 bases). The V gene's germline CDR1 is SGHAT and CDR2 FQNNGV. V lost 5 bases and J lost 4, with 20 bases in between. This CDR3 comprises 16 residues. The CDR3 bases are TGTGCCAGCAGCGCTGCCGGGACATCCTGGACCACTGAAGCTTTCTTT. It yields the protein CASSAAGTSWTTEAFF.

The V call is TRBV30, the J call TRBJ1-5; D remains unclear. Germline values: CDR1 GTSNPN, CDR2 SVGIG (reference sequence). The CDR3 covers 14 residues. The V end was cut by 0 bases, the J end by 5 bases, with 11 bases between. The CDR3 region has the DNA TGTGCCTGGAGTGTACGGGAGGGAGATCAGCCCCAGCATTTT. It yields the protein CAWSVREGDQPQHF.

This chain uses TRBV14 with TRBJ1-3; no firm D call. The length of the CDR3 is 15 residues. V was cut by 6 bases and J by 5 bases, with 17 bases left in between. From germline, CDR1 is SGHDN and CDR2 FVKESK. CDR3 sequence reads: CASSYGGALRNTIYF. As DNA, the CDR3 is TGTGCCAGCAGTTACGGAGGTGCTCTGCGAAACACCATATATTTT. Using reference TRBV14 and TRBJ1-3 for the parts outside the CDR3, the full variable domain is EAGVTQFPSHSVIEKGQTVTLRCDPISGHDNLYWYRRVMGKEIKFLLHFVKESKQDESGMPNNRFLAERTGGTYSTLKVQPAELEDSGVYFCASSYGGALRNTIYFGEGSWLTVV.

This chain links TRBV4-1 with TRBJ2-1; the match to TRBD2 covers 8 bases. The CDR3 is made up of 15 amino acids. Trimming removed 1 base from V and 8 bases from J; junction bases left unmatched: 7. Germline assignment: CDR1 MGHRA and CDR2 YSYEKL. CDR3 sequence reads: CASSQAGGVMDEQFF. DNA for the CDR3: TGCGCCAGCAGCCAAGCGGGGGGGGTTATGGATGAGCAGTTCTTC.

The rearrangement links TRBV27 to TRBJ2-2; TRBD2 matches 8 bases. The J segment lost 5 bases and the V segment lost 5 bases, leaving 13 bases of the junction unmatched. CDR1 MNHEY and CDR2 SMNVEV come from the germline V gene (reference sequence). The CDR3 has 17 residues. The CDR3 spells CASSLSPGGAQTGELFF. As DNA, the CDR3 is TGTGCCAGCAGTCTCTCACCCGGGGGGGCTCAGACCGGGGAGCTGTTTTTT.

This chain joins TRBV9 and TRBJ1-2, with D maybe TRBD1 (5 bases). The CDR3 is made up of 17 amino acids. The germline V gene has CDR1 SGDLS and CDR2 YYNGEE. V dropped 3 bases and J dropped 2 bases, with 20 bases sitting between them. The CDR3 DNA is TGTGCCAGCAGCGGAGATGCAGGGCCTAGAAGGAACTATGGCTACACCTTC. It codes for CASSGDAGPRRNYGYTF.

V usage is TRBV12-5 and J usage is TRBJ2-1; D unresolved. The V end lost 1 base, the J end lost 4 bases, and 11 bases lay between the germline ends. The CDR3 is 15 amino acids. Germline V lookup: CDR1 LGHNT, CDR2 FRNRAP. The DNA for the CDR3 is TGTGCTAGTGGTTTGGGACACCCGCCTTACAATGAGCAGTTCTTC. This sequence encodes CASGLGHPPYNEQFF.

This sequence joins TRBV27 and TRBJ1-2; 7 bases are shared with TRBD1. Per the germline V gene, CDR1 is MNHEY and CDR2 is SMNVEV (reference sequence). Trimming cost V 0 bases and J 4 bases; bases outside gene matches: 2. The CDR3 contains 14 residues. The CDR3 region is CASSLSTGSYGYTF. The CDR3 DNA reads TGTGCCAGCAGTTTATCGACAGGGTCCTATGGCTACACCTTC.

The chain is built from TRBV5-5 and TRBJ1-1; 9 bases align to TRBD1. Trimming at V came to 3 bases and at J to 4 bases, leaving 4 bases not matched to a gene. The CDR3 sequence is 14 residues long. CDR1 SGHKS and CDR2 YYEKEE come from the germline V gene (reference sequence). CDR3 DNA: TGTGCCAGCAGCTGGGACAGGGCGGGCACTGAAGCTTTCTTT. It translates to CASSWDRAGTEAFF.

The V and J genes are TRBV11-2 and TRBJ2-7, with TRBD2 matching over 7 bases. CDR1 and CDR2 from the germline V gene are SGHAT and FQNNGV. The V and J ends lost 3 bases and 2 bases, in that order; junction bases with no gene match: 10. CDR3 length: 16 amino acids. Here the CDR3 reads CASSFGEGRGPYEQYF. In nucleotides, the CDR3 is TGTGCCAGCAGCTTTGGGGAGGGGAGGGGTCCCTACGAGCAGTACTTC.

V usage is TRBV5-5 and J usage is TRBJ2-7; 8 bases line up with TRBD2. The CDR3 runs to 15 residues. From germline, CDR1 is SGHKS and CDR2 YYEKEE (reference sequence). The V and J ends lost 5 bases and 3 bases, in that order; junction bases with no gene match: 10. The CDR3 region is CASSSSAGVIYEQYF. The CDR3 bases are TGTGCCAGCAGTTCCTCAGCGGGAGTAATCTACGAGCAGTACTTC.